Shown below are 17 T cell receptor beta chains from a single sample sequenced in a study of blood T cell repertoires in COVID-19. The table came from immunoSEQ multiplex PCR; TCRdb's copy has only in-frame clones and leaves some out. The table shows a few hundred thousand clones, with around nine tenths occurring only once. The sequencing sample was made of PBMCs or T cells enriched from blood (not recorded which). The receptors here all came from a woman in her 50s who had recovered from COVID-19.

The rearrangement joins TRBV10-3 to TRBJ2-1, with 8 bases matching TRBD2. There are 15 residues in the CDR3. The germline gives CDR1 ENHRY, CDR2 SYGVKD. The trim removed 4 bases at V and 8 bases at J, leaving 10 bases unmatched. CDR3 bases: TGTGCCATCAGTGCGCGCGGGGGGTCCTCCGATGAGCAGTTCTTC. Its protein product is CAISARGGSSDEQFF.

The V gene is TRBV7-9, the J gene TRBJ2-2; D perhaps matches TRBD1 (6 bases). CDR1 and CDR2 (germline): SEHNR, FQNEAQ (reference sequence). CDR3 size: 16 residues. Trimming left V 0 bases short and J 3 bases short, with 11 bases between. The CDR3 DNA reads as TGTGCCAGCAGCTTAGCTTTTAAGGGGGACACCGGGGAGCTGTTTTTT. This sequence encodes CASSLAFKGDTGELFF.

The chain joins TRBV4-1 to TRBJ2-5; possibly TRBD2 for D (7 bases). V was clipped by 0 bases and J by 5 bases, with 19 bases between them. CDR3 length: 17 amino acids. Per the germline V gene, CDR1 is MGHRA and CDR2 is YSYEKL. The CDR3 DNA is TGCGCCAGCAGCCAAGAACGGACGGGGGGCAGGGTCGAGACCCAGTACTTC. Protein product: CASSQERTGGRVETQYF.

The chain joins TRBV27 to TRBJ2-7, with a weak D call TRBD1 (5 bases). CDR3 size: 12 residues. CDR1 is MNHEY, CDR2 SMNVEV, per germline (reference sequence). Trimming stripped 5 bases from V and 6 bases from J, with 11 bases between. The CDR3 protein is CASSLWGAEQYF. The CDR3 DNA sequence: TGTGCCAGCAGTCTGTGGGGCGCCGAGCAGTACTTC.

This chain joins TRBV5-4 and TRBJ2-1; 9 nucleotides agree with TRBD2. Germline trimming cut 5 bases from V and 8 bases from J; bases unmatched to any gene: 11. From germline, CDR1 is SGHNT and CDR2 YYREEE (reference sequence). This CDR3 spans 15 amino acids. The CDR3 region is CASRWKGGGGDEQFF. The DNA for the CDR3 is TGTGCCAGCAGGTGGAAGGGCGGGGGGGGCGATGAGCAGTTCTTC.

The rearrangement joins TRBV7-6 to TRBJ1-6; D gene uncertain. V was pared by 3 bases and J by 5 bases, with 8 bases between. CDR3 length equals 14 residues. Germline CDR1 and CDR2: SGHVS and FNYEAQ. The CDR3 region is CASSLAGNNSPLHF. CDR3 in DNA: TGTGCCAGCAGCTTGGCAGGCAATAATTCACCCCTCCACTTT.

This rearrangement joins TRBV4-1 to TRBJ2-3; perhaps TRBD1 as D (6 bases). The CDR3 loop spans 14 amino acids. CDR1 and CDR2 from the germline V gene are MGHRA and YSYEKL. The V and J ends lost 4 bases and 4 bases respectively, with 12 bases between them. The CDR3, as DNA: TGCGCCAGCAGCCTACAGGGTTTTGCAGATACGCAGTATTTT. Translation gives CASSLQGFADTQYF.

The chain employs TRBV5-1 and TRBJ1-1; tentatively, D is TRBD1 (5 bases). The CDR3 length is 16 residues. V shed 7 bases and J shed 1 base, with 20 bases lying between them. Germline loops: CDR1 SGHRS, CDR2 YFSETQ. CDR3 in amino acids: CASAWLGGVENTEAFF. The CDR3 region has the DNA TGCGCCAGCGCTTGGCTGGGGGGGGTGGAGAACACTGAAGCTTTCTTT.

This clone was observed a few times. The chain joins TRBV3-1 (or the pseudogene TRBV3-2) to TRBJ1-1, with D possibly TRBD1 on 5 matching bases. The germline V gene has CDR1 LGHDT and CDR2 YNNKEL (reference sequence). This CDR3 is 14 amino acids long. The V gene lost 0 bases and the J gene lost 3 bases, with 8 bases spanning the gap. CDR3 DNA sequence: TGTGCCAGCAGCCAAGATGTCAGGGACACTGAAGCTTTCTTT. Encoded protein: CASSQDVRDTEAFF.

The rearrangement links TRBV15 to TRBJ1-2; 7 bases line up with TRBD1. This CDR3 has 15 residues. V shed 0 bases, J shed 0 bases, and the junction held 1 base outside the gene matches. The germline CDR1 and CDR2 sequences are LNHNV and YYDKDF (reference sequence). CDR3 nucleotides: TGTGCCACCAGCAGAGATACAGGGGCTAACTATGGCTACACCTTC. This encodes CATSRDTGANYGYTF.

Only one count was recorded for this clone. The rearrangement joins TRBV5-1 to TRBJ1-2; TRBD1 agrees at 7 bases. The CDR3 totals 15 residues. V trimming: 4 bases; J trimming: 2 bases; junction bases outside the gene matches: 8. Germline CDR1 SGHRS, CDR2 YFSETQ. DNA for the CDR3: TGCGCCAGCAGCCAACAACCGGGACAGAACTATGGCTACACCTTC. As protein: CASSQQPGQNYGYTF.

The CDR3 region has the DNA TGTGCCAGCAGCCCCGGGGGGGCCGTGTGGTCAAATCAGCCCCAGCATTTT. Encoded protein: CASSPGGAVWSNQPQHF. The V gene is TRBV7-9, the J gene TRBJ1-5; D might be TRBD1 (6 bases). CDR1 SEHNR and CDR2 FQNEAQ come from the germline V gene (reference sequence). Trimming shortened V by 5 bases and J by 4 bases, and 21 bases separated the two germline ends. The CDR3 runs 17 residues.

This clone appeared once. The chain uses TRBV7-3 and TRBJ2-2, with TRBD2 matching over 11 bases. Per germline, CDR1 SGHTA and CDR2 FQGTGA. This CDR3 comprises 15 residues. With 7 bases clipped from V and 6 bases from J, the junction kept 7 bases outside the gene matches. The CDR3: CASTVSGGAAGELFF. The DNA for the CDR3 is TGTGCCAGCACCGTTAGCGGGGGGGCTGCCGGGGAGCTGTTTTTT.

The chain joins TRBV7-2 to TRBJ2-2; 7 bases fit TRBD1. CDR3 length equals 15 residues. Germline V gives CDR1 SGHTA, CDR2 FQGNSA. V dropped 5 bases and J dropped 6; count of bases not matched to a gene: 9. CDR3 DNA sequence: TGTGCCAGCAGCGCGCCTACAGGGGTTGCCGGGGAGCTGTTTTTT. It specifies CASSAPTGVAGELFF.

The CDR3, as DNA: TGTGCCAGCTCCAGGGACAGGGGGAGATCGGGTGAGCAGTTCTTC. It encodes CASSRDRGRSGEQFF. The chain combines TRBV18 with TRBJ2-1; 11 nucleotides agree with TRBD1. This CDR3 spans 15 amino acids. Unmatched junction bases numbered 10, after V lost 6 bases and J lost 9 bases. CDR1 and CDR2 (germline): KGHSH, LQKENI.

The gene calls are TRBV19 and TRBJ1-5; D might be TRBD1 (6 bases). Deletions cut 3 bases from V and 3 bases from J, with 9 bases between. Looked up from germline, CDR1 is LNHDA and CDR2 is SQIVND (reference sequence). The CDR3 contains 14 residues. Here the CDR3 DNA reads TGTGCCAGTAGTATTCGACAGGTCAATCAGCCCCAGCATTTT. This encodes CASSIRQVNQPQHF.

The CDR3 region has the DNA TGTGCCCGGGGGGCGGCCTATGGCTACACCTTC. Translating gives CARGAAYGYTF. V gene TRBV30 combines with J gene TRBJ1-2, with a possible D match to TRBD1 (6 bases). Germline values: CDR1 GTSNPN, CDR2 SVGIG (reference sequence). V shed 8 bases and J shed 4 bases, with 11 bases lying between them. The CDR3 runs to 11 residues.